By share, the clone carrying this T cell receptor (beta chain) ranks as medium-sized. Before thyroid surgery, none of the patients had received any treatment. The source of the sample is a study of metastatic and nonmetastatic thyroid tumors. Study context: Repertoires from malignant and benign thyroid patients were compared across blood and tumor or nodule tissue.

TCRdb re-called clones via MiXCR from the PCR reads. Among about 6,400 clones listed, approximately 28% were seen once. Germline V gene lookup returns CDR1 SGHRS and CDR2 YFSETQ. Trimming pared 4 bases from V and 1 base from J, leaving 8 bases between. This CDR3 contains 13 residues. The source of this sequence is a female donor with papillary thyroid cancer or a benign thyroid nodule (not recorded which). Some clones in this sample may be carry-over from other donors' samples. The chain couples TRBV5-1 to TRBJ1-1; D is unclear. What was sequenced was adjacent normal tissue. The CDR3 protein is CASSEGWNTEAFF. For the CDR3, the DNA is TGCGCCAGCAGCGAAGGGTGGAACACTGAAGCTTTCTTT.